The 4 T cell receptor beta chains listed next were all sequenced from one sample in a study of PD-1 blockade in classical Hodgkin lymphoma. Here immunoSEQ multiplex PCR was the method, and the copy in TCRdb shows in-frame clones only, minus some. The sample yields tens of thousands of clones, around 89% seen once. Each patient's relapse followed autologous stem cell transplantation, and brentuximab vedotin exposure varied. The sequencing here drew on peripheral blood mononuclear cells (PBMCs), taken at baseline. Every receptor here comes from a human donor with classical Hodgkin lymphoma.

The chain uses TRBV13 and TRBJ1-1; D is unclear. The V gene lost 3 bases and the J gene lost 0 bases, with 8 bases spanning the gap. Germline V CDR1 and CDR2: PRHDT, FYEKMQ (reference sequence). The CDR3 totals 14 residues. The CDR3 is CASSFTVMNTEAFF. CDR3 nucleotide sequence: TGTGCCAGCAGCTTCACGGTGATGAACACTGAAGCTTTCTTT.

The chain recombines TRBV7-9 with TRBJ2-2; TRBD1 aligns across 9 bases. Trimming cost V 2 bases and J 4 bases; bases outside gene matches: 5. The CDR3 loop spans 16 amino acids. In germline, CDR1 is SEHNR, CDR2 FQNEAQ (reference sequence). CDR3 loop: CASSLMKQGATGELFF. CDR3 DNA: TGTGCCAGCAGCTTAATGAAACAGGGGGCCACCGGGGAGCTGTTTTTT.

The chain uses TRBV29-1 and TRBJ2-3; D not resolved. Per the germline V gene, CDR1 is SQVTM and CDR2 is ANQGSEA. Trimming took 4 bases from V and 10 from J, leaving 18 bases between them. This CDR3 has 13 amino acids. The chain's CDR3 is CSVVGQKFKAQYF. CDR3 DNA sequence: TGCAGCGTTGTTGGCCAGAAGTTCAAGGCGCAGTATTTT.

The chain combines TRBV6-1 with TRBJ1-2; D remains unclear. Germline values: CDR1 MNHNS, CDR2 SASEGT. The CDR3 is 14 amino acids. Trimming took 5 bases from V and 4 from J, leaving 14 bases between them. CDR3 in amino acids: CASSLQMVGYGYTF. Here the CDR3 DNA reads TGTGCCAGCAGTCTCCAGATGGTTGGCTATGGCTACACCTTC.